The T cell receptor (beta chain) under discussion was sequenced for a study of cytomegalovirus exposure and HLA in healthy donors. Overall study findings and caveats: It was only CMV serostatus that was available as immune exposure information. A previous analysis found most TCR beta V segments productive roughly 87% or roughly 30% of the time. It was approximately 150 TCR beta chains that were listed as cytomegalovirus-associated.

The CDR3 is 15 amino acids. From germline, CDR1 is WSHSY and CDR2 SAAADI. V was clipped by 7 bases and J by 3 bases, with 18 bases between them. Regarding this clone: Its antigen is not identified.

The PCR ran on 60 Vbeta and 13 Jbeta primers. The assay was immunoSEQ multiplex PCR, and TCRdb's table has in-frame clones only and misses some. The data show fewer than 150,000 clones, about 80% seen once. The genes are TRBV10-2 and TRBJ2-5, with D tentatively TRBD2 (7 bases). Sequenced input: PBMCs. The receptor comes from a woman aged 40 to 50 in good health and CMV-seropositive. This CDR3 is CASTGGGAGEETQYF. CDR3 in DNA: TGCGCCAGCACCGGAGGGGGGGCGGGAGAAGAGACCCAGTACTTC.